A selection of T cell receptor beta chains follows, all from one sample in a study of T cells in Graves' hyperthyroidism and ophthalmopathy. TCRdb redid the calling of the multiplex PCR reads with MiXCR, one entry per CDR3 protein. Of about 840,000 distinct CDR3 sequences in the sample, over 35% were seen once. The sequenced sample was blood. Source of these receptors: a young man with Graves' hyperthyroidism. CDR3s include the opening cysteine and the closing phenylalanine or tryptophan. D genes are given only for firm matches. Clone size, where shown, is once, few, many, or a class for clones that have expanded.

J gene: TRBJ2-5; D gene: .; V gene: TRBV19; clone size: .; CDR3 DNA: TGTGCCAGTAGTATCAGCGACGATCAAGAGACCCAGTACTTC; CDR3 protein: CASSISDDQETQYF
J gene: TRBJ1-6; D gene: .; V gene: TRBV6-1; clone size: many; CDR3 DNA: TGTGCCAGCAGTCCAGGTAGAGGGATCGGTTCACCCCTCCACTTT; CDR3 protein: CASSPGRGIGSPLHF
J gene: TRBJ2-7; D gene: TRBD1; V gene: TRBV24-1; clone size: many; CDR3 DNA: TGTGCCACCAGCATGGGCAGGGGGACCGAGCAGTACTTC; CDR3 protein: CATSMGRGTEQYF
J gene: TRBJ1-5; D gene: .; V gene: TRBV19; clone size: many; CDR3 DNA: TGTGCCAGTAGTTCCTTAGGGCGGGAACCCCAGCATTTT; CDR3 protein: CASSSLGREPQHF
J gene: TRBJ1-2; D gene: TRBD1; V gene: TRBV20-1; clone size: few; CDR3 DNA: TGCAGTGCTAGAGATCCCGACAGGGGGCTATATGGCTACACCTTC; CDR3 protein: CSARDPDRGLYGYTF
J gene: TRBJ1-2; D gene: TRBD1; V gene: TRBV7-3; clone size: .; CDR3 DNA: TGTGCCAGCAGCCCCCGGACAGGGAAAGGCTACACCTTC; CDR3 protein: CASSPRTGKGYTF
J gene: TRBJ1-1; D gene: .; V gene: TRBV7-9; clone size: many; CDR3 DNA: TGTGCCAGCAGCCGCTCGTTAGGGAACACTGAAGCTTTCTTT; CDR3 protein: CASSRSLGNTEAFF
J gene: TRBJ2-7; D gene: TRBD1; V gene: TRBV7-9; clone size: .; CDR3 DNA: TGTGCCAGCAGCTCATACCTACAGGGGGACTCCTACGAGCAGTACTTC; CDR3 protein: CASSSYLQGDSYEQYF
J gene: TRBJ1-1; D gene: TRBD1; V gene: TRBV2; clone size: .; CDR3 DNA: TGTGCCAGCAGTGAAGCGACAGGGAGGAACACTGAAGCTTTCTTT; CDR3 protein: CASSEATGRNTEAFF
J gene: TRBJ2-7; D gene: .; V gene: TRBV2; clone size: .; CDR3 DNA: TGTGCCAGCAGTGCATCCTCCGGGACTTCCTACGAGCAGTACTTC; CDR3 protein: CASSASSGTSYEQYF
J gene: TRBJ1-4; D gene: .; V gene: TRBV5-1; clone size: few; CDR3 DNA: TGCGCCAGCAGCCTTTGGGAGGGGAAACTGTTTTTT; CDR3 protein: CASSLWEGKLFF
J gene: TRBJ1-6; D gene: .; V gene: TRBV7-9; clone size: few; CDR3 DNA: TGTGCCAGCAGCCAAGATGGGAGGAATTCACCCCTCCACTTT; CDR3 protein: CASSQDGRNSPLHF
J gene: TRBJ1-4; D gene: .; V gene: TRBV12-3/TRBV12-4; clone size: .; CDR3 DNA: TGTGCCAGCAGTACAAGGAGGGACACTAATGAAAAACTGTTTTTT; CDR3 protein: CASSTRRDTNEKLFF
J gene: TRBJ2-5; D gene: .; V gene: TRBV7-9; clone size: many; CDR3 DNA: TGTGCCATCCCTAGAGGGACCCAAGAGACCCAGTACTTC; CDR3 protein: CAIPRGTQETQYF
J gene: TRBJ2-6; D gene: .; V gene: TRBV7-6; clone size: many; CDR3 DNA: TGTGCCAGCAGCTCGCACCGGGACGTTACCAACGTCCTGACTTTC; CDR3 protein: CASSSHRDVTNVLTF
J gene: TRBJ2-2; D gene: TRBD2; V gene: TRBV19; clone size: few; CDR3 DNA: TGTGCCAGTAGTATAGAGGGGGGACTAGCCTCGGCCGGGGAGCTGTTTTTT; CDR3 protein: CASSIEGGLASAGELFF
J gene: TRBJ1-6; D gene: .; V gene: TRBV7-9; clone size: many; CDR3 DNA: TGTGCCAGCAGCCCACCGGACCTAAATTCACCCCTCCACTTT; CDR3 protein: CASSPPDLNSPLHF
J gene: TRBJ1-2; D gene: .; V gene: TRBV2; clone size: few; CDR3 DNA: TGTGCCAGCAGTGAAGCGCTAGGGCGGGTGGGCTACACCTTC; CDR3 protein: CASSEALGRVGYTF
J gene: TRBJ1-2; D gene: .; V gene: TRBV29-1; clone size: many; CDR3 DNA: TGCAGCGTTGAAGATGGAAGGGATGGCTACACCTTC; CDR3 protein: CSVEDGRDGYTF
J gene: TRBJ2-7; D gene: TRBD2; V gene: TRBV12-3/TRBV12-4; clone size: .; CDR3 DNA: TGTGCCAGCAGTGGGCCGGGACTAGCGGGAGGCTACGAGCAGTACTTC; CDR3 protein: CASSGPGLAGGYEQYF
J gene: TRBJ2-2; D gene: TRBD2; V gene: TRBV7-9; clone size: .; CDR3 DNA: TGTGCCAGCAGCTTAAAAGCGGGGGCGAACACCGGGGAGCCGTTTTTT; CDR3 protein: CASSLKAGANTGEPFF
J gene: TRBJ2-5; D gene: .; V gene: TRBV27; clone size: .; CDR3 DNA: TGTGCCAGCAGGGAACAGGTTAATTCAGAGACCCAGTACTTC; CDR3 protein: CASREQVNSETQYF
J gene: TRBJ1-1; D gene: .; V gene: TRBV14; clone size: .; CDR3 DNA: TGTGCCAGCAGCCAAGATTATGGAAACTTTCTGAACACTGAAGCTTTCTTT; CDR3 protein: CASSQDYGNFLNTEAFF
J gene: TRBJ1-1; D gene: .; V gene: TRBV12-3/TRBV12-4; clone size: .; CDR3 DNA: TGTGCCATCAGTCCGGGGATTACGAACACTGAAGCTTTCTTT; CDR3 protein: CAISPGITNTEAFF
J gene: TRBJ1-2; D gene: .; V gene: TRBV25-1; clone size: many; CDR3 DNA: TGTGCCAGCAGTCTACAAGGGACGGCGCAGGATGGCTACACCTTC; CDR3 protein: CASSLQGTAQDGYTF
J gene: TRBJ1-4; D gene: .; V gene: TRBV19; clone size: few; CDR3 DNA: TGTGCCAGTAGTATCTACTCGATTGCAACTAATGAAAAACTGTTTTTT; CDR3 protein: CASSIYSIATNEKLFF
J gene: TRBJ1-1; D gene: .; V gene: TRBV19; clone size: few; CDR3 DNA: TGTGCCAGCAGCCACCATGCGACAGGAGGTAACACTGAAGCTTTCTTT; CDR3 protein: CASSHHATGGNTEAFF
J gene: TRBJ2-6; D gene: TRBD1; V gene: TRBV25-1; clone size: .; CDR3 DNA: TGTGCCAGCAGGGACAGGGTGAGCTCTGGGGCCAACGTCCTGACTTTC; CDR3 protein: CASRDRVSSGANVLTF
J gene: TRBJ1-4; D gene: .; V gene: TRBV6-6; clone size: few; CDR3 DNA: TGTGCCAGCAGTTACGGGGGGACGGCTAATGAAAAACTGTTTTTT; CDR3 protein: CASSYGGTANEKLFF
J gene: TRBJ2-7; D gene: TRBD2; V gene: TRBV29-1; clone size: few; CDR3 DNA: TGCAGCGTTGAAGCAGTGGCGGGAGAAAAAGCCTACGAGCAGTACTTC; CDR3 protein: CSVEAVAGEKAYEQYF
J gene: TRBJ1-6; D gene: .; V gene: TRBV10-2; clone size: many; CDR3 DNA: TGCGCCAGCAGCGCCGGCCTAACACCCCTCCACTTT; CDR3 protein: CASSAGLTPLHF
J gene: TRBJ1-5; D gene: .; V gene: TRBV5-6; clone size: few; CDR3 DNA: TGTGCCAGCAGCTCATTTGGGGGTCAGCCCCAGCATTTT; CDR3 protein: CASSSFGGQPQHF
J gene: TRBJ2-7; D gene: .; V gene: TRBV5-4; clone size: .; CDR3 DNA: TGTGCCAGCAGCTTGCAGCCAGGGACATCCTACGAGCAGTACTTC; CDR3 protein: CASSLQPGTSYEQYF
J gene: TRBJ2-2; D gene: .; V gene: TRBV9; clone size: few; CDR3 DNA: TGTGCCAGCAGCGTGGCTAGCTCCGGGGAGCTGTTTTTT; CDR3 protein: CASSVASSGELFF
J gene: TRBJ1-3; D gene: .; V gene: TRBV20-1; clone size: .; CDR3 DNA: TGCAGTGCTCTGGACGGGTCCCCCTCTGGAAACACCATATATTTT; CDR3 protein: CSALDGSPSGNTIYF
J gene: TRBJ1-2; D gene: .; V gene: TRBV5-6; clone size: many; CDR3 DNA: TGTGCCAGCAGCTTTGGTGAGACCGGCTATGGCTACACCTTC; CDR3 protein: CASSFGETGYGYTF
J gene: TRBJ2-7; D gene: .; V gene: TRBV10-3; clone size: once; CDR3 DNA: TGTGCCAGCAGCCGCGGCAGGGACTTCTCCTACGAGCAGTACTTC; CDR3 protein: CASSRGRDFSYEQYF
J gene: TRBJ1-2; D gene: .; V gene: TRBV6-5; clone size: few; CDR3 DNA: TGTGCCAGCAGTTACTCTCCACCTCCTAACTATGGCTACACCTTC; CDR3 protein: CASSYSPPPNYGYTF
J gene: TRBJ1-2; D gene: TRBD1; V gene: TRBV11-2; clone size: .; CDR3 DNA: TGTGCCAGCAGCTTGTGGCAGGGGGAAGGCTATGGCTACACCTTC; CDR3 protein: CASSLWQGEGYGYTF
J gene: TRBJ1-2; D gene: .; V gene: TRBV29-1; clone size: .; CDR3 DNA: TGCAGCGTGGCAGTGGGTGACAGGCTGTATGGCTACACCTTC; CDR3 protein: CSVAVGDRLYGYTF
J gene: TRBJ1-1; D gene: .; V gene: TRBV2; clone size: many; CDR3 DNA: TGTGCCAGCAGTGGAAAGTTGACAGGAGCAAACACTGAAGCTTTCTTT; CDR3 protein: CASSGKLTGANTEAFF
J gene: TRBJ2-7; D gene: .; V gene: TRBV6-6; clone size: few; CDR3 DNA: TGTGCCAGCAATGCCGGACCCTACTACGAGCAGTACTTC; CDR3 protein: CASNAGPYYEQYF
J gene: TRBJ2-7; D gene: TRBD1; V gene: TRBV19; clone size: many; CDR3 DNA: TGTGCCAGCGGGGACAGGGACTACGAGCAGTACTTC; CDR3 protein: CASGDRDYEQYF
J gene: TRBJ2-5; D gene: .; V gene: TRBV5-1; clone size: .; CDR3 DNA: TGCGCCAGCAGCTTGGGAGGTGACAGTAACCAAGAGACCCAGTACTTC; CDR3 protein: CASSLGGDSNQETQYF
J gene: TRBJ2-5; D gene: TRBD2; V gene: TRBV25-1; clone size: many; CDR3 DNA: TGTGCCAGCAGTGACTCTCGGACTAGCTCAGAGACCCAGTACTTC; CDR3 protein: CASSDSRTSSETQYF
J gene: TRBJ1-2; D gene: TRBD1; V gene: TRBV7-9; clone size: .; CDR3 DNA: TGTGCCAGCAGCCCTAAAACTTGGACAGGGCAGCGGCTCTATGGCTACACCTTC; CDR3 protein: CASSPKTWTGQRLYGYTF
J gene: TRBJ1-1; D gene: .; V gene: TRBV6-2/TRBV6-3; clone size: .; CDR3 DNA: TGTGCCAGCAGTTTCTCTTACCGGGACAAGAACACTGAAGCTTTCTTT; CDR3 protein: CASSFSYRDKNTEAFF
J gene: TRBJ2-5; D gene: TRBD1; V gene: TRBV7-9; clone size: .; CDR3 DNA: TGTGCCAGCAGGATGGACAGGGGGCGTTTAGGGGAGACCCAGTACTTC; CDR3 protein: CASRMDRGRLGETQYF
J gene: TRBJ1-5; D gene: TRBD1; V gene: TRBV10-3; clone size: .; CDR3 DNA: TGTGCCACTCTCGGGACAGGGGATAGCAATCAGCCCCAGCATTTT; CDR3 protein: CATLGTGDSNQPQHF
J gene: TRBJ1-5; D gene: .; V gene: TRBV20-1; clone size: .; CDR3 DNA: TGCAGTGCTACCCGACAGACGGCCTTCAATCAGCCCCAGCATTTT; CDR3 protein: CSATRQTAFNQPQHF
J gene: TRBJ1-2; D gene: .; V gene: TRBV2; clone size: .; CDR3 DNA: TGTGCCAGCAGTTTATATTCACAAGGGGCAAGGGGCTACACCTTC; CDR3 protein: CASSLYSQGARGYTF
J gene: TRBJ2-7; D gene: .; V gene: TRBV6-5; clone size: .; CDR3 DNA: TGTGCCAGCAGTTGGGACCTGGAAAGCGAGCAGTACTTC; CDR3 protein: CASSWDLESEQYF